The entry below describes one TCR beta chain. This clonotype was recorded at least ten times. The target of this receptor is not known. Base-call qualities are not available, and no considerably larger clone is one nucleotide away. Set within a cohort of healthcare workers in London, UK, this nested case-control study involved weekly PCR testing of nasopharyngeal swabs along with blood sampling. Healthcare workers were recruited during the week of the UK lockdown, between 23 and 31 March 2020, and followed weekly for up to 16 weeks. A distance of 9 bases separates the germline ends of V and J, which lose 4 bases and 5 bases respectively. The CDR3 starts with the cysteine, ends with the phenylalanine, and has 14 residues. The sequence is cut down to CDR3 DNA, 42 bases in frame from base 1. As encoded in the germline V gene, CDR1 is WSHSY while CDR2 is SAAADI. This entry comes from a study of early T cells in non-severe SARS-CoV-2 infection (dated by TCRdb to the early 2020s). Regarding the complete study: Bulk RNA from unsorted whole blood was used for TCR sequencing, so alpha and beta chains could not be paired. General conclusions and limits of the study: VDJdb matching was skewed toward anti-spike CD8 responses and likely underestimated virus-specific expansions by missing private and CD4 specificities.

The library was prepared using 5' RACE. Sequencer: NextSeq 500. To correct for sequencing error and PCR bias, the TCR library protocol tagged individual cDNA molecules with unique molecular identifiers. Both TCR alpha and beta chains were sequenced, and tight co-correlation was observed between alpha and beta sequence abundances in each sample. In the original analysis: Decombinator V4 was used to perform V gene, J gene and CDR3 annotation of TCR sequences. TCRs were defined as expanded if a significant change between any two time points was detected under a Poisson model with p below 0.0001. Abundances of TCRs were expressed as counts per million after normalisation to the total number of TCRs sequenced in each sample. TRAV1-2 paired with TRAJ12, TRAJ20 or TRAJ33 defined MAIT TCRs, while TRAV10 paired with TRAJ18 defined iNKT TCRs. VDJdb, accessed 1 November 2021, was searched for CMV, EBV and SARS-CoV-2 annotated TCRs, excluding TCRs annotated for multiple antigens. In-frame beta chains were kept once TCRdb had trimmed the public reads at Q25 with fastp and called clones with MiXCR. When rows share a CDR3 protein, they turn into one entry using the most common DNA and genes. The authors' filters were not applied to this entry. The sample records approximately 71,000 distinct CDR3 sequences, over 10% of which are singletons. The ten most abundant clones make up less than 3% of the sample.

This specimen consisted of whole blood, obtained at baseline. This TCR was recovered from an adult who was a healthcare worker with PCR-confirmed SARS-CoV-2 infection or an uninfected control (not recorded which). The rearrangement combines TRBV10-2 with TRBJ1-6, and TRBD1 may be the D gene, going by 5 matching bases. The sequence in DNA is TGCGCCAGCAGTGGTAGGGGCCATAATTCACCCCTCCACTTT. It translates as CASSGRGHNSPLHF.